This T cell receptor (beta chain) is drawn from a study of shared clonotypes between healthy human individuals. Study-wide points: Only blood was sampled, and tissue TCR repertoires likely differ from blood ones.

The J segment lost 0 bases and the V segment lost 6 bases, leaving 1 base of the junction unmatched. The CDR3 totals 14 residues. Per the germline V gene, CDR1 is MDHEN and CDR2 is SYDVKM. Turning to this clone: Its antigen is as yet unknown.

The donors, healthy adults who were HIV-negative, had experienced no recent acute infections or vaccinations. Around 90 million PBMCs per unsorted sample were used for genomic DNA. Original data processing: From ImmunoSEQ came sequences covering only the junction and carrying no quality scores, so filtering differed. Some clones are missing from TCRdb's copy, which holds only in-frame ones; the method was immunoSEQ multiplex PCR. From that table come the V and J calls and clone size; the DNA was used to work out D and trimming. This sample yields 500,000 to 650,000 clones, of which around three quarters are seen a single time; 12% belongs to the top ten.

This TCR was sampled from a woman in her 40s in good health. Some clones in this sample may be carry-over from other donors' samples. The rearrangement links TRBV28 to TRBJ1-5; 8 bases align to TRBD1. Material for sequencing was PBMCs. CDR3 DNA sequence: TGTGCCAGCAGCGGACAGGGTAGCAATCAGCCCCAGCATTTT. It translates to CASSGQGSNQPQHF.